This paragraph reports one T cell receptor (beta chain). The antigen is not known. This entry comes from a study of cytomegalovirus exposure and HLA in healthy donors. The study's findings and limits: A later look showed TCR association rates differing by HLA locus, highest for DRB1 and lowest for HLA-C. Within a later analysis, the majority of CMV-associated TCR beta chains appeared HLA-restricted. The study assumed roughly uniform donor sequencing depth for presence/absence analyses.

Vbeta (60) and Jbeta (13) primers were used in the PCR. Produced via immunoSEQ multiplex PCR; TCRdb's table is partial and in-frame only. The table has 90,000 to 150,000 clones, about 81% seen once; the top ten hold under 3%. The germline V gene has CDR1 KGHSH and CDR2 LQKENI. The CDR3 covers 14 residues. V dropped 4 bases and J dropped 8 bases, with 17 bases sitting between them. Sequences were obtained from PBMCs. This chain joins TRBV18 and TRBJ1-2, with D maybe TRBD1 (5 bases). The TCR originated in a woman aged 40 to 50 in good health and CMV-seropositive. The CDR3 DNA follows: TGTGCCAGCTCACTTCGGCAGGGTCTTGGCGGCTACACCTTC. Its protein is CASSLRQGLGGYTF. The full variable domain, in which reference TRBV18 and TRBJ1-2 provide the parts outside the CDR3, is NAGVMQNPRHLVRRRGQEARLRCSPMKGHSHVYWYRQLPEEGLKFMVYLQKENIIDESGMPKERFSAEFPKEGPSILRIQQVVRGDSAAYFCASSLRQGLGGYTFGSGTRLTVV.